The 30 T cell receptor beta chains given below trace back to one sample, sequenced in a study of cytomegalovirus exposure and HLA in healthy donors. Primers for the PCR totalled 60 Vbeta and 13 Jbeta. TCRdb's table, derived via immunoSEQ multiplex PCR, lists solely in-frame clones and lacks some. The sample carries 50,000 to 65,000 clones, about four fifths recorded once. Sample: PBMCs. Source of these receptors: a man aged 45-60 years in good health and CMV-seropositive.

This clone is labeled as medium-sized. A single base separates this from a much larger clone, so it may be a read error. The sample holds other DNA sequences that translate to the same CDR3. The CDR3 nucleotides read TGCGCCAGCAGCCAAGATATGATCGTACTCATCTACAATGAGCAGTTCTTC. Its protein product is CASSQDMIVLIYNEQFF. J is TRBJ2-1 and V is TRBV5-4, with D hard to call. The CDR3 length is 17 residues. Per germline, CDR1 SGHNT and CDR2 YYREEE (reference sequence).

The chain has TRBV28 and TRBJ2-2; no definite D call. The CDR3 contains 13 residues. V lost 4 bases and J 6 bases, leaving 9 bases between the germline ends. Germline V gives CDR1 MDHEN, CDR2 SYDVKM. In DNA, the CDR3 is TGTGCCAGCAGTTCCCTAGTCCCCGGGGAGCTGTTTTTT. Translating it yields CASSSLVPGELFF.

The rearrangement uses TRBV14 and TRBJ2-6, with unresolved D. This CDR3 is 14 amino acids long. The V and J ends lost 5 bases and 0 bases respectively, with 5 bases between them. Per the germline V gene, CDR1 is SGHDN and CDR2 is FVKESK. The CDR3 protein is CASSAHSGANVLTF. CDR3 nucleotides: TGTGCCAGCAGCGCACACTCTGGGGCCAACGTCCTGACTTTC.

The J gene is TRBJ1-4, the V gene TRBV9; D perhaps matches TRBD1 (6 bases). With 4 bases removed from V and 10 bases from J, the gap between germline ends came to 14 bases. The CDR3 runs to 13 residues. Per the germline V gene, CDR1 is SGDLS and CDR2 is YYNGEE. CDR3 region: CASSPRGGGKLFF. The CDR3 bases are TGTGCCAGCAGCCCCAGGGGTGGTGGAAAACTGTTTTTT.

This clone has more than one count but fewer than ten. The chain uses TRBV27 and TRBJ2-2; TRBD2 agrees at 15 bases. The CDR3 has 17 residues. Germline CDR1 MNHEY, CDR2 SMNVEV (reference sequence). Trimming removed 4 bases from V and 4 bases from J; junction bases left unmatched: 4. CDR3 amino acids: CASSSGTSGGRTGELFF. The CDR3 nucleotides read TGTGCCAGCAGTTCCGGGACTAGCGGGGGGCGCACCGGGGAGCTGTTTTTT.

This clone showed up just once. The chain recombines TRBV7-6 with TRBJ1-6; D is undetermined. V gave up 8 bases and J gave up 0 bases, with 8 bases separating them. Germline CDR1 is SGHVS and CDR2 is FNYEAQ. This CDR3 has 14 residues. The CDR3 DNA is TGTGCCAGCGCAAGAGGCTCCTATAATTCACCCCTCCACTTT. It specifies CASARGSYNSPLHF.

This clone has only a few counts. The V and J genes are TRBV2 and TRBJ2-7, with D tentatively TRBD2 (6 bases). Germline V gives CDR1 SNHLY, CDR2 FYNNEI. V dropped 7 bases and J dropped 3 bases, with 19 bases sitting between them. The CDR3 is 15 residues long. CDR3 nucleotide sequence: TGTGCCAGCATTGCGGGGTTCTCTAAACACTACGAGCAGTACTTC. This gives the protein CASIAGFSKHYEQYF.

Turning to this clone: This likely reflects a read error, since a far larger clone is one base away. This chain links TRBV7-9 with TRBJ1-6; 8 bases agree with TRBD1. The germline V gene has CDR1 SEHNR and CDR2 FQNEAQ (reference sequence). CDR3 length: 16 residues. CDR3 DNA sequence: TGTTCCAGCAGCTCCCTAGGGGACAGGAGGGAATCACCCCTCCACTTT. It codes for CSSSSLGDRRESPLHF.

The chain links TRBV29-1 to TRBJ2-7, with D tentatively TRBD1 (5 bases). Trimming took 3 bases from V and 4 from J, leaving 13 bases between them. Germline lookup yields CDR1 SQVTM and CDR2 ANQGSEA. This CDR3 is built from 13 residues. The CDR3 DNA follows: TGCAGCGTTGAGGGTGTCCAGGGATACGAGCAGTACTTC. This sequence encodes CSVEGVQGYEQYF.

V and J are TRBV27 and TRBJ1-1, with no clear D. The CDR3 covers 14 residues. CDR1 MNHEY and CDR2 SMNVEV come from the germline V gene (reference sequence). Trimming took off 6 bases at V and 1 base at J, with 12 bases between the two ends. The CDR3 nucleotides read TGTGCCAGCAGACGACCCGGCGGGAACACTGAAGCTTTCTTT. It translates to CASRRPGGNTEAFF.

This rearrangement joins TRBV6-1 to TRBJ1-2, with a possible D match to TRBD1 (6 bases). The CDR3 runs to 11 residues. Germline CDR1 is MNHNS and CDR2 is SASEGT. V was trimmed by 5 bases and J by 8 bases, leaving 9 bases between them. CDR3 residues: CASSYRDGYTF. The CDR3 DNA reads as TGTGCCAGCAGTTACAGGGACGGCTACACCTTC.

The chain recombines TRBV10-3 with TRBJ2-2; D is possibly TRBD1 (6 bases). CDR3 length: 15 amino acids. V was clipped by 7 bases and J by 1 base, with 13 bases between them. The germline gives CDR1 ENHRY, CDR2 SYGVKD. CDR3 amino acids: CAIKDETGNTGELFF. In DNA form, the CDR3 reads TGTGCCATCAAAGACGAGACAGGGAACACCGGGGAGCTGTTTTTT.

This chain uses TRBV29-1 with TRBJ1-4, with TRBD1 identical over 9 bases. The CDR3 runs 13 residues. After removal of 7 bases from V and 4 bases from J, the junction contained 4 bases not matched to a gene. The germline V gene has CDR1 SQVTM and CDR2 ANQGSEA. In DNA, the CDR3 is TGCAGCGGTCGGGACAGGGATAATGAAAAACTGTTTTTT. Amino acids: CSGRDRDNEKLFF.

The rearrangement joins TRBV7-8 to TRBJ1-2, with a weak D call TRBD1 (5 bases). The CDR3 is 16 residues long. With 3 bases removed from V and 4 bases from J, the gap between germline ends came to 18 bases. Germline V gives CDR1 SGHVS, CDR2 FQNEAQ. CDR3 sequence: CASSFTADGGAYGYTF. The CDR3 DNA reads as TGTGCCAGCAGCTTCACGGCAGACGGTGGGGCCTATGGCTACACCTTC.

This clone was observed a handful of times. The chain links TRBV7-8 to TRBJ2-1; 11 bases are shared with TRBD2. Germline lookup yields CDR1 SGHVS and CDR2 FQNEAQ. This CDR3 has 14 residues. Germline trimming cut 6 bases from V and 9 bases from J; bases unmatched to any gene: 7. The CDR3 bases are TGTGCCAGCAGTCCCGGCACTAGCGGGAGTGAGCAGTTCTTC. Translated: CASSPGTSGSEQFF. The full variable domain, rest sourced from reference TRBV7-8 and TRBJ2-1, is GAGVSQSPRYKVAKRGQDVALRCDPISGHVSLFWYQQALGQGPEFLTYFQNEAQLDKSGLPSDRFFAERPEGSVSTLKIQRTQQEDSAVYLCASSPGTSGSEQFFGPGTRLTVL.

V and J are TRBV18 and TRBJ1-5; D call uncertain. Per germline, CDR1 KGHSH and CDR2 LQKENI. The germline V and J ends were trimmed by 3 bases and 4 bases, with 7 bases remaining between them. CDR3 length: 13 amino acids. The CDR3 reads CASSPTTNQPQHF. In DNA, the CDR3 is TGTGCCAGCTCACCGACGACTAATCAGCCCCAGCATTTT.

This clone was observed a few times. The genes are TRBV7-3 and TRBJ2-1; 7 nucleotides align to TRBD2. Germline-derived CDR1 and CDR2 are SGHTA and FQGTGA. This CDR3 is built from 15 residues. With 6 bases clipped from V and 4 bases from J, the junction kept 9 bases outside the gene matches. In DNA form, the CDR3 reads TGTGCCAGCAGTCGAAGCGGGGCGAAATACAATGAGCAGTTCTTC. Its protein product is CASSRSGAKYNEQFF.

The chain employs TRBV5-1 and TRBJ2-1; D unresolved. Trimming cost V 3 bases and J 6 bases, with 13 bases left between them. CDR1 and CDR2 (germline): SGHRS, YFSETQ. The CDR3 consists of 14 residues. CDR3 amino acids: CASSSGDSPNEQFF. CDR3 nucleotides: TGCGCCAGCAGCTCGGGTGATAGTCCCAATGAGCAGTTCTTC.

The chain has TRBV19 and TRBJ2-3; D unresolved. The germline gives CDR1 LNHDA, CDR2 SQIVND (reference sequence). The CDR3 consists of 12 residues. V was trimmed by 3 bases and J by 6 bases, leaving 7 bases between them. This chain's CDR3 is CASSIPRDTQYF. The CDR3 region has the DNA TGTGCCAGTAGTATTCCGCGGGATACGCAGTATTTT.

This chain joins TRBV5-4 and TRBJ1-2; 9 nucleotides agree with TRBD1. This CDR3 has 15 amino acids. The V and J ends lost 0 bases and 4 bases, in that order; junction bases with no gene match: 4. Per the germline V gene, CDR1 is SGHNT and CDR2 is YYREEE (reference sequence). The CDR3: CASSLDTGGVYGYTF. The CDR3 DNA reads TGTGCCAGCAGCTTGGATACAGGGGGCGTCTATGGCTACACCTTC.

This clone was counted between two and nine times. V and J are TRBV7-8 and TRBJ2-7, with D hard to call. The V end was cut by 3 bases, the J end by 4 bases, with 10 bases between. The CDR3 length is 13 residues. From germline, CDR1 is SGHVS and CDR2 FQNEAQ. The CDR3 coding sequence is TGTGCCAGCAGCTTGGGCATTGGGTACGAGCAGTACTTC. It yields the protein CASSLGIGYEQYF.

Turning to this clone: One end of the junction varies from germline; a read error may be responsible. The genes are TRBV7-9 and TRBJ2-7; TRBD1 matches at 9 bases. The CDR3 loop spans 15 amino acids. Per the germline V gene, CDR1 is SEHNR and CDR2 is FQNEAQ (reference sequence). CDR3 sequence reads: CSSSKPGQGPGEQYF. In DNA form, the CDR3 reads TGTTCCAGCAGCAAGCCGGGACAGGGCCCCGGGGAGCAGTACTTC.

V and J are TRBV5-6 and TRBJ2-7; D is perhaps TRBD1 (6 bases). Germline-derived CDR1 and CDR2 are SGHDT and YYEEEE. CDR3 size: 15 residues. Trimming stripped 4 bases from V and 3 bases from J, with 17 bases between. This chain's CDR3 is CASSSTGIGGYEQYF. The CDR3 DNA reads as TGTGCCAGCAGCAGTACAGGGATTGGGGGCTACGAGCAGTACTTC.

The J gene is TRBJ2-7, the V gene TRBV27, with D possibly TRBD2 on 6 matching bases. Germline CDR1 MNHEY, CDR2 SMNVEV (reference sequence). V was trimmed by 4 bases and J by 3 bases, leaving 13 bases between them. This CDR3 contains 14 residues. Here the CDR3 reads CASSSTSVVYEQYF. The CDR3 DNA reads TGTGCCAGCAGTTCGACTAGTGTTGTCTACGAGCAGTACTTC.

This clone came up a few times. V gene TRBV18 combines with J gene TRBJ2-5; 9 positions agree with TRBD1. V shed 0 bases and J 5 bases; nucleotides not matched to a gene: 4. The CDR3 has 15 amino acids. The germline V gene encodes CDR1 KGHSH and CDR2 LQKENI. In DNA, the CDR3 is TGTGCCAGCTCACCACCGGGACAGGGAGCGGAGACCCAGTACTTC. Protein: CASSPPGQGAETQYF.

The chain combines TRBV4-3 with TRBJ1-1; 7 bases map to TRBD1. The CDR3 loop spans 14 amino acids. J lost 4 bases, V lost 1 base, and 3 bases had no gene match. From germline, CDR1 is LGHNA and CDR2 YSLEER. The CDR3 nucleotides are TGCGCCAGCAGCCAAGGACAGGGAGTCACTGAAGCTTTCTTT. Protein product: CASSQGQGVTEAFF.

This clone was detected only once. This sequence joins TRBV7-9 and TRBJ2-7, with 10 nucleotides matching TRBD1. The CDR3 loop spans 16 amino acids. V dropped 5 bases and J dropped 7; count of bases not matched to a gene: 14. Germline assignment: CDR1 SEHNR and CDR2 FQNEAQ (reference sequence). Here the CDR3 DNA reads TGTGCCAGCAGCCTAAAATCCGGGACAGGGGTAGGGGAGCAGTACTTC. Its protein is CASSLKSGTGVGEQYF.

The chain has TRBV7-2 and TRBJ1-3, with D maybe TRBD1 (6 bases). The CDR3 loop spans 15 amino acids. Trimming shortened V by 3 bases and J by 0 bases, and 9 bases separated the two germline ends. CDR1 SGHTA and CDR2 FQGNSA come from the germline V gene. In DNA, the CDR3 is TGTGCCAGCAGCTTCACAGGGAGCTCTGGAAACACCATATATTTT. It encodes CASSFTGSSGNTIYF.

The chain couples TRBV18 to TRBJ2-5, with a weak D call TRBD2 (6 bases). This CDR3 region has 15 residues. Per germline, CDR1 KGHSH and CDR2 LQKENI. V was shortened by 4 bases and J by 3 bases, with 15 bases between the two germline ends. The CDR3 DNA follows: TGTGCCAGCTCACTTAAGACAGCGGGTAAAGAGACCCAGTACTTC. Its protein product is CASSLKTAGKETQYF.

V usage is TRBV4-1 and J usage is TRBJ2-7, with 8 positions matching TRBD2. The ends lost 0 bases at V and 1 base at J; junction bases unmatched: 5. CDR1 and CDR2 (germline): MGHRA, YSYEKL. This CDR3 is built from 16 residues. CDR3 sequence (DNA): TGCGCCAGCAGCCAAGAACTAGCGGTTCTGTCCTACGAGCAGTACTTC. It encodes CASSQELAVLSYEQYF.